This entry features one T cell receptor (beta chain) sequence. The V end lost 1 base, the J end lost 10 bases, and 14 bases lay between the germline ends. CDR3 length equals 13 residues. Germline-derived CDR1 and CDR2 are SGDLS and YYNGEE. The data derive from a study of blood T cells in healthy people across ages. Sample-barcoded 5' priming and a J-beta primer mix drove a second PCR of about 6 to 12 cycles. TCRdb redid the calling of the 5' RACE reads with MiXCR, one entry per CDR3 protein. Among about 1.6 million distinct CDR3 sequences listed, around 36% were seen once. What was sequenced was blood. This receptor was obtained from a woman in her twenties or thirties in good health. The chain has TRBV9 and TRBJ1-1; D ambiguous. CDR3 in amino acids: CASSVPGSDSAFF. CDR3 coding DNA: TGTGCCAGCAGCGTACCCGGAAGCGACTCAGCTTTCTTT.